These 2 T cell receptor beta chains came from one sample sequenced in a study of shared T cell receptors in the human thymus. Method: immunoSEQ multiplex PCR; TCRdb's copy keeps in-frame clones and lacks some. The table has about 610,000 clones, approximately 88% seen once. This sample also appeared in a second study, on human thymus T cells.

The source material was thymocytes. The receptors shown here come from a boy in the first two years of life with a congenital heart defect.

The J gene is TRBJ2-1, the V gene TRBV10-2, with TRBD2 identical over 10 bases. With V trimmed by 0 bases and J by 4 bases, 15 bases remained unmatched. The V gene's germline CDR1 is WSHSY and CDR2 SAAADI. The CDR3 runs to 20 residues. The CDR3 DNA reads TGCGCCAGCAGTGAGTCGAGGGGGAGTCTTCCTAGCGGGAGATACAATGAGCAGTTCTTC. It encodes CASSESRGSLPSGRYNEQFF.

This clone showed up just a few times. The J gene is TRBJ1-2, the V gene TRBV6-5, with TRBD1 as a possible D gene (5 bases). The germline V gene encodes CDR1 MNHEY and CDR2 SVGAGI. V lost 2 bases to trimming and J lost 5 bases, with 18 bases between them. The CDR3 consists of 16 residues. In DNA form, the CDR3 reads TGTGCCAGCAGTTACATCCCCGCGGACACAAATTATGGCTACACCTTC. This codes for CASSYIPADTNYGYTF.